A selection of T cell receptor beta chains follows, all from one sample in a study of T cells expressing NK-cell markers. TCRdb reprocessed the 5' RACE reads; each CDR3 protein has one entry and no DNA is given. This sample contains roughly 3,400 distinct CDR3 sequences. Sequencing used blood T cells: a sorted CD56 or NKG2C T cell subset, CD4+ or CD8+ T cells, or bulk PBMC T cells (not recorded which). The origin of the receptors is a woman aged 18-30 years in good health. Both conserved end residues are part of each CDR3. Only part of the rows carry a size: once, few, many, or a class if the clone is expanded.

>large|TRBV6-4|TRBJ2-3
CASSVAPTDTQYF
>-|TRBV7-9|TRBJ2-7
CASVGSSGITPNYEQYF
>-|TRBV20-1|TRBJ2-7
CSASEGLAGLEQYF
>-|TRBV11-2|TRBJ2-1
CASSAMYSSYNEQFF
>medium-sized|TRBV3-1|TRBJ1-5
CASSFFPQENQPQHF
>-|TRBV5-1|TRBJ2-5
CASSLHRQETQYF
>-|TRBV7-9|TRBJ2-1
CASSFSLAGYNEQFF
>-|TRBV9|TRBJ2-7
CASSVAPGSTTYEQYF
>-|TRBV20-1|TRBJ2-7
CSAKTSGGGDLEQYF
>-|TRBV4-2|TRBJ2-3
CASSQERGGGATDTQYF
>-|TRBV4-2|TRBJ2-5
CASSQDLGGQETQYF
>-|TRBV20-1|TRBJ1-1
CSARMTDRNTEAFF
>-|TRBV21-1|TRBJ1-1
CASSKRGGEDTEAFF
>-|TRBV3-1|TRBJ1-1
CASSQGVLAEAFF
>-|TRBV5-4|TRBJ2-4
CASSPGGTAKNIQYF
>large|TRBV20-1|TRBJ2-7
CSARGDREPYEQYF
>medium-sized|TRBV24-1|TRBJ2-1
CATFLGTSELEQFF
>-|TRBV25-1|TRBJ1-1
CASGKGVTNTEAFF
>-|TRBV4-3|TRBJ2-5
CASSQDPLEQETQYF
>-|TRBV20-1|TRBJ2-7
CSARDREAGEQYF
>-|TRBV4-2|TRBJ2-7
CASSQDTGTPYEQYF
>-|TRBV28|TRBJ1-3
CASSLRRFLGNTIYF
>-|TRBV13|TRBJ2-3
CASSLVRQPVRTDTQYF
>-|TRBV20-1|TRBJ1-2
CSARDPQGFYGYTF
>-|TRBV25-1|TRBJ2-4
CASSGRQPPGTGKNIQYF
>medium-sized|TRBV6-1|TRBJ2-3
CASSEGQGADTQYF
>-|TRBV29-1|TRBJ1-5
CSVRTQGGQPQHF
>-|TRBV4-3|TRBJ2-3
CASSQDFWSGRAPAPYF
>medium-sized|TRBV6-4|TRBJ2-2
CASSETSGGNTGELFF
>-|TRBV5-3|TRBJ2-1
CARSDPGSVYNEQFF
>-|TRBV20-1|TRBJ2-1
CSADQLGNEQFF
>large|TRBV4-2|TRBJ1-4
CASRPGGEEIEKLFF
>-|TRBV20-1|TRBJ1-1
CSASTDGHTEAFF
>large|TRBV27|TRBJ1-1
CASSGGQGGYTEAFF
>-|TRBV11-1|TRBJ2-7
CASVSPWDSFRPGLGQYF
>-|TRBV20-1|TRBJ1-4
CSAKRDRGSATNEKLFF
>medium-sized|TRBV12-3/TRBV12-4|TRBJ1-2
CASSWGQGEGYTF
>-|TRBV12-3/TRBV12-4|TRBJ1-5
CASSPGTDQPQHF
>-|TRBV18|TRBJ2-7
CASSPGLHEQYF
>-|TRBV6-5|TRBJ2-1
CASSYNRGYNEQFF
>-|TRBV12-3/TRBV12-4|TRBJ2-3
CASSLSGGSTDTQYF
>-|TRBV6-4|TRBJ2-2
CASSQDGDSTGELFF
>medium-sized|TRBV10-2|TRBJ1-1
CASSVNTEAFF
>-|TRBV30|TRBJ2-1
CAWSLGTSLNEQFF
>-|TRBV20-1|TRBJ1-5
CSAREDRGYQPQHF
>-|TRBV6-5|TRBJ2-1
CASSYSGGGSYNEQFF
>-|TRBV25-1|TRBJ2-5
CASSEFRDRGPGETQYF